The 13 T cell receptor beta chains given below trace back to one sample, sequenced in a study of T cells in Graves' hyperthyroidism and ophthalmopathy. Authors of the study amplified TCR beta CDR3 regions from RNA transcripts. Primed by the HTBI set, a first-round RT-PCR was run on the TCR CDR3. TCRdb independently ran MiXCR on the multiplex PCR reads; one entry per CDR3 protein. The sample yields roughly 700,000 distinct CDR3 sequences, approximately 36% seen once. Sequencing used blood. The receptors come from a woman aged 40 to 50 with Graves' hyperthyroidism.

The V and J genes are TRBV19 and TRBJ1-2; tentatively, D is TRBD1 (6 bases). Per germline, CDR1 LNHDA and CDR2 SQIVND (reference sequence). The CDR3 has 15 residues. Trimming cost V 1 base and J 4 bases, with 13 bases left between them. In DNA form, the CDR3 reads TGTGCCAGTAGTATAGTCAGGGGTTCGCCCTATGGCTACACCTTC. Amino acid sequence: CASSIVRGSPYGYTF.

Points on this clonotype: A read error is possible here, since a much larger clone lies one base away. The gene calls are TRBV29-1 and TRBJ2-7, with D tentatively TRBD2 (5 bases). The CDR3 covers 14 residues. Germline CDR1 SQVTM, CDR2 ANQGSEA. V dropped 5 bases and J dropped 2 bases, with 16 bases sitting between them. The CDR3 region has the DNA TGCAGCGTTAATGAGGGAGCGAGAACCTACGAGCAGTACTTC. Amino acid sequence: CSVNEGARTYEQYF.

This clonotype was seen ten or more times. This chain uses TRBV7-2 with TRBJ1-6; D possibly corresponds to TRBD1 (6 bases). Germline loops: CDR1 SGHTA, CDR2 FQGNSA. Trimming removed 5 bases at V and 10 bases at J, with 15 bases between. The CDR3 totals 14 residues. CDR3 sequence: CASSPGHRSSPLHF. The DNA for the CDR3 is TGTGCCAGCAGCCCGGGACACCGATCATCACCCCTCCACTTT.

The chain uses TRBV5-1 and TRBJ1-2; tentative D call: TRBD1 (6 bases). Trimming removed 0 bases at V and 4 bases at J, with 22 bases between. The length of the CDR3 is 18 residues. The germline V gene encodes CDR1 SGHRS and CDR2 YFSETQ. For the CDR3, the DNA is TGCGCCAGCAGCTTGGGCGCGGATGTTATCAGGGGTCTCTATGGCTACACCTTC. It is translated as CASSLGADVIRGLYGYTF. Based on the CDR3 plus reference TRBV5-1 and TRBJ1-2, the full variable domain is KAGVTQTPRYLIKTRGQQVTLSCSPISGHRSVSWYQQTPGQGLQFLFEYFSETQRNKGNFPGRFSGRQFSNSRSEMNVSTLELGDSALYLCASSLGADVIRGLYGYTFGSGTRLTVV.

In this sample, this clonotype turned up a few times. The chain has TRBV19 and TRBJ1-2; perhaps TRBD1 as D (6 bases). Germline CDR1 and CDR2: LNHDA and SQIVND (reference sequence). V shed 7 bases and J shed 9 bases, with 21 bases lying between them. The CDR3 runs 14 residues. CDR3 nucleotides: TGTGCCAGTAAGGGGGACACAGGGTATCGGCGCTACACCTTC. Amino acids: CASKGDTGYRRYTF.

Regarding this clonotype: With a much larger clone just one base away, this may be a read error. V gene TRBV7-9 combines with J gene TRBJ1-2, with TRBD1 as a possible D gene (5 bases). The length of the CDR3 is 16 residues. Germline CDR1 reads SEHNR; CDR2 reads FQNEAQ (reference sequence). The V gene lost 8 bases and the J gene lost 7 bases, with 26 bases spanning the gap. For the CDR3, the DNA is TGTGCCAGCCAAATTTTCCGGGACGCCAGTGGTTTTGGCTACACCTTC. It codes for CASQIFRDASGFGYTF.

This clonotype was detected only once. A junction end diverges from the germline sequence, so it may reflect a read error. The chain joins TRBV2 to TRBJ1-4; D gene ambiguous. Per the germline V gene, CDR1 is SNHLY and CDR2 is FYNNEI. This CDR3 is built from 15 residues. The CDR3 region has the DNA TGTGCCAGCAGTGAAGCTCCCTCGGACGGGGAAAAACTGCTTTTT. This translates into CASSEAPSDGEKLLF.

CDR3 loop: CAIKKQENSPLHF. The DNA of the CDR3 is TGTGCCATCAAGAAACAGGAGAATTCACCCCTCCACTTT. This chain uses TRBV10-3 with TRBJ1-6; possibly TRBD1 for D (5 bases). CDR1 and CDR2 from the germline V gene are ENHRY and SYGVKD. This CDR3 has 13 residues. V gave up 7 bases and J gave up 7 bases, with 11 bases separating them.

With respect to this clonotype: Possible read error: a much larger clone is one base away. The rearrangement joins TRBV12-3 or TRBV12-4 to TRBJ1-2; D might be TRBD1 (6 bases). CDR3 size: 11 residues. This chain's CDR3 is CASSQGNGHTF. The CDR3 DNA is TGTGCCAGCAGCCAGGGGAATGGCCACACCTTC.

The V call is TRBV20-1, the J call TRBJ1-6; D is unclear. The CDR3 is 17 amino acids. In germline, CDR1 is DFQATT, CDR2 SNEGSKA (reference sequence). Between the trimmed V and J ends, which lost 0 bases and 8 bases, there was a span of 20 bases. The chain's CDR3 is CSARDLGLRWADSPLHF. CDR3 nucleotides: TGCAGTGCTAGAGATTTAGGTTTGCGGTGGGCGGATTCACCCCTCCACTTT.

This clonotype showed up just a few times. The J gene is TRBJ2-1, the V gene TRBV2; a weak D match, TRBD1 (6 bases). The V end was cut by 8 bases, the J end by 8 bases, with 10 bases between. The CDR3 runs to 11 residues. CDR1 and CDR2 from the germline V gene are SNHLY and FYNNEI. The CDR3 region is CASLTGYEQFF. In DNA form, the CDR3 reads TGTGCCAGCCTGACAGGTTATGAGCAGTTCTTC.

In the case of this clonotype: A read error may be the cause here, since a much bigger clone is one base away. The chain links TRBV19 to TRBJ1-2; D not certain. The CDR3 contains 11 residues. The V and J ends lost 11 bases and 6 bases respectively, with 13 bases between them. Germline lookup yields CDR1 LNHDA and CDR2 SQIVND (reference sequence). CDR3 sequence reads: CAGPGSDGYTF. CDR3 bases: TGTGCCGGGCCCGGGTCGGATGGCTACACCTTC.

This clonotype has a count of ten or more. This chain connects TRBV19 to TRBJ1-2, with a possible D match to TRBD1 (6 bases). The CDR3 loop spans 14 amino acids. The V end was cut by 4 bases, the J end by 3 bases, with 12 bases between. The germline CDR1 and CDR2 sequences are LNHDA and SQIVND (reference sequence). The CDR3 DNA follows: TGTGCCAGTAGTACAGGGGTGTTCGACTATGGCTACACCTTC. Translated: CASSTGVFDYGYTF.